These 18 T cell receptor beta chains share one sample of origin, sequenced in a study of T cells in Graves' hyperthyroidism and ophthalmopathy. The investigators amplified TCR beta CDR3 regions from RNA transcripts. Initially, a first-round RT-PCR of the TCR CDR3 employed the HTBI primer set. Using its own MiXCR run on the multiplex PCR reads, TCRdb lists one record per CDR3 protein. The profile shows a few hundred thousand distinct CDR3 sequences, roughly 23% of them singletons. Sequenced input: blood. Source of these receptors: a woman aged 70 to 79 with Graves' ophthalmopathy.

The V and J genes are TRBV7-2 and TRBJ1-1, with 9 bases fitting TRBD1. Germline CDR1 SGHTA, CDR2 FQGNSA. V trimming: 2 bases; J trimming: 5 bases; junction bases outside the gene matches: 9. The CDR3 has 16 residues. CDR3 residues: CASSLSQGAIGTEAFF. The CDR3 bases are TGTGCCAGCAGCTTATCACAGGGGGCAATAGGGACTGAAGCTTTCTTT.

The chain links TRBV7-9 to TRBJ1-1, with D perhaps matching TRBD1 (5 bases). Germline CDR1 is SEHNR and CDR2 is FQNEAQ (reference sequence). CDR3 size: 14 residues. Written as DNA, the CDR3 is TGTGGCACGAGGGGAGATTCCATGAACACTGAAGCTTTCTTT. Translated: CGTRGDSMNTEAFF.

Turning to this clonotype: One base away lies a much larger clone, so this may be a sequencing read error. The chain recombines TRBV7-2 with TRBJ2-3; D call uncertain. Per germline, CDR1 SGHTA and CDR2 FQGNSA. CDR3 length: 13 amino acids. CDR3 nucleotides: TGTGCCATCAGCCGTGGACCCACAGATACGCAGTATTTT. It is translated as CAISRGPTDTQYF. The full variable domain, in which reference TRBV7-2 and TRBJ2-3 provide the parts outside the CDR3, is GAGVSQSPSNKVTEKGKDVELRCDPISGHTALYWYRQSLGQGLEFLIYFQGNSAPDKSGLPSDRFSAERTGGSVSTLTIQRTQQEDSAVYLCAISRGPTDTQYFGPGTRLTVL.

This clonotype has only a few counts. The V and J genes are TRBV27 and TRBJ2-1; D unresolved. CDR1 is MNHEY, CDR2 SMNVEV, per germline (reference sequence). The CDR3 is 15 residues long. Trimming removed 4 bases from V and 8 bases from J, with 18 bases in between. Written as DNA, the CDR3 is TGTGCCAGCAGTTCCCCGGGCCTAAGAATGGATGAGCAGTTCTTC. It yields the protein CASSSPGLRMDEQFF.

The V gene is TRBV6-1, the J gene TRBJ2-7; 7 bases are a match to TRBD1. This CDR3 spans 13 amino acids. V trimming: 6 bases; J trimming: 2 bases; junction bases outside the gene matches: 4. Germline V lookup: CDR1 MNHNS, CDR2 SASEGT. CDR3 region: CASRDRITYEQYF. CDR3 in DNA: TGTGCCAGCAGGGACAGGATTACCTACGAGCAGTACTTC.

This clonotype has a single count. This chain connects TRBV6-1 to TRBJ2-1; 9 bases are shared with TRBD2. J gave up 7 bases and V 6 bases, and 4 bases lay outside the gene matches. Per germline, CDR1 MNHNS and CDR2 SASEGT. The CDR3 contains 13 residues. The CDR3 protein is CASRRGLANEQFF. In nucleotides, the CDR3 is TGTGCCAGCAGACGAGGACTAGCGAATGAGCAGTTCTTC.

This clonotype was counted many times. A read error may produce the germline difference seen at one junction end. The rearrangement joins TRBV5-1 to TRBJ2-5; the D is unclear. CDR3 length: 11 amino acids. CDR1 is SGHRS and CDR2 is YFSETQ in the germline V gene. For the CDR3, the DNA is TGTGCCAGCAGTGACCAAGAGACCCAGTACTTC. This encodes CASSDQETQYF.

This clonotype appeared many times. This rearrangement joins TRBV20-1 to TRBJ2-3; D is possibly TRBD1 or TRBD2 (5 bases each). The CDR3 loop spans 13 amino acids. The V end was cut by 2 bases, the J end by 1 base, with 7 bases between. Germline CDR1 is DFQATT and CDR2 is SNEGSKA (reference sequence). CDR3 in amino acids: CSARRDGTDTQYF. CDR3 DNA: TGCAGTGCTAGAAGGGACGGCACAGATACGCAGTATTTT.

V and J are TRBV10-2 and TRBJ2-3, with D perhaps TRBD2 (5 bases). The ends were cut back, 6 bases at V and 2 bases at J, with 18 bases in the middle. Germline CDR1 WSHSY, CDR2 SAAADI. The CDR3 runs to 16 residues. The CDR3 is CASRRTSGSTTDTQYF. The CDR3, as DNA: TGCGCCAGCAGGAGGACGTCGGGGAGCACCACAGATACGCAGTATTTT.

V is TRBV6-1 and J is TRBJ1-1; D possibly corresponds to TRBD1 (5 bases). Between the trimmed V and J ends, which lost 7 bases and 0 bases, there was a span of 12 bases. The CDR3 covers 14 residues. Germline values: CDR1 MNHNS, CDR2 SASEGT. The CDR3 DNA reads TGTGCCAGCACCCCGGACACGTTGAACACTGAAGCTTTCTTT. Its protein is CASTPDTLNTEAFF.

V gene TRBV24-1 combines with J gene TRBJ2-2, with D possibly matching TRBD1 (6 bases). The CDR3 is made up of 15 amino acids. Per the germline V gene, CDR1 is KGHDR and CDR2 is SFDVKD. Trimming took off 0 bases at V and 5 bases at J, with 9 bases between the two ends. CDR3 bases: TGTGCCACCAGTGATTTGTACAGGGAAACCGGGGAGCTGTTTTTT. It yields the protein CATSDLYRETGELFF.

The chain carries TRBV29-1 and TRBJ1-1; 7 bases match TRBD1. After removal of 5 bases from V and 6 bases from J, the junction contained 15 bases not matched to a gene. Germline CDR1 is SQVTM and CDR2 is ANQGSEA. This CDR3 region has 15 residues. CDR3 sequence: CSVFRDRAGRPEAFF. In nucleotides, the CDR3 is TGCAGCGTTTTCCGGGACAGAGCGGGGAGGCCTGAAGCTTTCTTT. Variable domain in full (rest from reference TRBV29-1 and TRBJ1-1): SAVISQKPSRDICQRGTSLTIQCQVDSQVTMMFWYRQQPGQSLTLIATANQGSEATYESGFVIDKFPISRPNLTFSTLTVSNMSPEDSSIYLCSVFRDRAGRPEAFFGQGTRLTVV.

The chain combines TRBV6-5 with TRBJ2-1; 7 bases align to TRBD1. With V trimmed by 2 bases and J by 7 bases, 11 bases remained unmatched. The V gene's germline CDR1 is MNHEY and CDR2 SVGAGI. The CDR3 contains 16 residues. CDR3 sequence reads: CASSYATGNGHNEQFF. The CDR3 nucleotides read TGTGCCAGCAGTTACGCGACAGGGAATGGTCATAATGAGCAGTTCTTC.

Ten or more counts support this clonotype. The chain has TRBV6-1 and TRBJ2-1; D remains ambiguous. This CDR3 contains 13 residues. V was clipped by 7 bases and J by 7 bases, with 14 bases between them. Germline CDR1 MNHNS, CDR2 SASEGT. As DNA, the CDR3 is TGTGCCAGCAACAACATTGGACGAAATGAGCAGTTCTTC. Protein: CASNNIGRNEQFF.

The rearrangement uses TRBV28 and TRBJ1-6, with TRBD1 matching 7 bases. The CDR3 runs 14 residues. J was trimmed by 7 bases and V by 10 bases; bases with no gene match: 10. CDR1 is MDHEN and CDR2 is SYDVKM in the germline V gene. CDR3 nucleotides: TGTGCCAACTCAATAGGGGGCTTGAATTCACCCCTCCACTTT. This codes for CANSIGGLNSPLHF.

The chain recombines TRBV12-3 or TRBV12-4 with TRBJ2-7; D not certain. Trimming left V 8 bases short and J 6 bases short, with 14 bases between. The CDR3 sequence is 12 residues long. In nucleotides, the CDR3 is TGTGCCAGCCGACGGGCCCTGGGCGAGCAGTACTTC. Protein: CASRRALGEQYF.

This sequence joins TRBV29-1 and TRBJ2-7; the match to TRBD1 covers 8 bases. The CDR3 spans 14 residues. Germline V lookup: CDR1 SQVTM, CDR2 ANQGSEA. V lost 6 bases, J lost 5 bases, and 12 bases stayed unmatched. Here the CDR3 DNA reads TGCAGCGTGCAACCAGGGGGCGCGTTCCACGAGCAGTACTTC. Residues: CSVQPGGAFHEQYF.

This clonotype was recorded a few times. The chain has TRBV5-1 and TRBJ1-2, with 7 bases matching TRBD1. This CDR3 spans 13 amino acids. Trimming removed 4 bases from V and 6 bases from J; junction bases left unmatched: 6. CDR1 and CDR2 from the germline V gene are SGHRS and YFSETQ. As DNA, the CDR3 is TGCGCCAGCAGCCTGGACAGGAGGGATGGCTACACCTTC. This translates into CASSLDRRDGYTF. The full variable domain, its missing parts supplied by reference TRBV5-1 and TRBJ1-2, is KAGVTQTPRYLIKTRGQQVTLSCSPISGHRSVSWYQQTPGQGLQFLFEYFSETQRNKGNFPGRFSGRQFSNSRSEMNVSTLELGDSALYLCASSLDRRDGYTFGSGTRLTVV.